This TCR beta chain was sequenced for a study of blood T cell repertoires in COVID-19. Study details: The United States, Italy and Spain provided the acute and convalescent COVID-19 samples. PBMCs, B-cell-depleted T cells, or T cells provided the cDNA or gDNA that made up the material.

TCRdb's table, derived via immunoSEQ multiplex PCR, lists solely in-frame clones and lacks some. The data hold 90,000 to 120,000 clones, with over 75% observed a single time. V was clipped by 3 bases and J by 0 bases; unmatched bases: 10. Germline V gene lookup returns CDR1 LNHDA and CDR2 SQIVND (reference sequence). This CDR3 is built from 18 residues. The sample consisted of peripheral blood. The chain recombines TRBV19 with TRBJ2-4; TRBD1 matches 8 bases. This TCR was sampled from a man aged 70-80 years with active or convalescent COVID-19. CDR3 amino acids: CASSILSQGALAKNIQYF. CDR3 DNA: TGTGCCAGTAGTATCCTTTCGCAGGGGGCGTTAGCCAAAAACATTCAGTACTTC. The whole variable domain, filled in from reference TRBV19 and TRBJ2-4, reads DGGITQSPKYLFRKEGQNVTLSCEQNLNHDAMYWYRQDPGQGLRLIYYSQIVNDFQKGDIAEGYSVSREKKESFPLTVTSAQKNPTAFYLCASSILSQGALAKNIQYFGAGTRLSVL.